A single sample gave rise to the 25 T cell receptor beta chains below, sequenced in a study of OX40 agonist ivuxolimab in advanced cancers. TCRdb's copy holds only in-frame clones and misses some; the assay was immunoSEQ multiplex PCR. This sample has 70,000 to 95,000 clones, with more than 75% found just once. This material consisted of CD4+ or CD8+ T cells sorted from blood, taken in a trial of the OX40 agonist ivuxolimab. The receptor source for this set is an adult with an advanced solid tumor such as melanoma, head and neck, liver or kidney cancer.

The CDR3 DNA follows: TGTGCCAGCAGCGCCAGACAGGGGGCGTACGAGCAGTACTTC. As protein: CASSARQGAYEQYF. The V and J genes are TRBV13 and TRBJ2-5; 10 bases fit TRBD1. The assigned J gene may be wrong: the sequence end matches TRBJ2-7 better. The CDR3 extends over 14 amino acids. Germline V lookup: CDR1 PRHDT, CDR2 FYEKMQ (reference sequence).

This clone appeared once. CDR3 amino acids: CASSLAERVGKNIQYF. Written as DNA, the CDR3 is TGTGCCAGCAGCTTGGCCGAAAGGGTGGGCAAAAACATTCAGTACTTC. This chain links TRBV5-4 with TRBJ2-4; unclear D gene. Germline V gene sequence: CDR1 SGHNT, CDR2 YYREEE (reference sequence). Trimming shortened V by 0 bases and J by 3 bases, and 13 bases separated the two germline ends. The CDR3 length is 16 residues.

A single count supports this clone. The V gene is TRBV30, the J gene TRBJ2-1, with D unclear. This CDR3 spans 14 amino acids. V lost 3 bases and J lost 4, with 13 bases in between. Per the germline V gene, CDR1 is GTSNPN and CDR2 is SVGIG (reference sequence). CDR3 amino acids: CAWRAPPGYNEQFF. The CDR3 bases are TGTGCCTGGAGAGCCCCTCCTGGATACAATGAGCAGTTCTTC.

V usage is TRBV4-1 and J usage is TRBJ1-1; possibly TRBD1 for D (5 bases). Germline V lookup: CDR1 MGHRA, CDR2 YSYEKL. The V and J ends lost 7 bases and 1 base respectively, with 16 bases between them. The CDR3 spans 15 residues. CDR3 coding DNA: TGCGCCAGCACCCCTCTGACAGACAGGAACACTGAAGCTTTCTTT. Its protein product is CASTPLTDRNTEAFF.

V is TRBV5-8 and J is TRBJ2-7; a possible D gene is TRBD2 (5 bases). Germline V lookup: CDR1 SGHTS, CDR2 YDEGEE. V was trimmed by 6 bases and J by 2 bases, leaving 15 bases between them. The CDR3 runs to 14 residues. This CDR3 reads CASTSGGSTYEQYF. The CDR3, as DNA: TGTGCCAGCACCTCCGGAGGTTCTACCTACGAGCAGTACTTC.

The V call is TRBV5-4, the J call TRBJ2-2; 16 nucleotides agree with TRBD2. This CDR3 has 18 amino acids. The V and J ends lost 3 bases and 5 bases, in that order; junction bases with no gene match: 7. Germline lookup yields CDR1 SGHNT and CDR2 YYREEE (reference sequence). Here the CDR3 DNA reads TGTGCCAGCAGCTCGGGACTAGCGGGAGGGGGCGGTACCGGGGAGCTGTTTTTT. It is translated as CASSSGLAGGGGTGELFF.

The chain links TRBV27 to TRBJ2-7; the match to TRBD1 covers 7 bases. The trim removed 3 bases at V and 3 bases at J, leaving 14 bases unmatched. The CDR3 extends over 17 amino acids. In germline, CDR1 is MNHEY, CDR2 SMNVEV (reference sequence). CDR3: CASSFSLGQGESYEQYF. CDR3 coding DNA: TGTGCCAGCAGTTTCTCTTTGGGGCAGGGGGAAAGCTACGAGCAGTACTTC.

The chain couples TRBV11-2 to TRBJ1-2; D may be TRBD1 (6 bases). The CDR3 is 13 amino acids. The V end lost 5 bases, the J end lost 3 bases, and 10 bases lay between the germline ends. Looked up from germline, CDR1 is SGHAT and CDR2 is FQNNGV. The CDR3 region has the DNA TGTGCCAGCAGCCCAGGACAGTACTATGGCTACACCTTC. This gives the protein CASSPGQYYGYTF.

This sequence joins TRBV18 and TRBJ1-6, with D unresolved. Germline assignment: CDR1 KGHSH and CDR2 LQKENI. This CDR3 comprises 13 residues. The V and J ends lost 1 base and 11 bases respectively, with 9 bases between them. As DNA, the CDR3 is TGTGCCAGCTCACCACTGGGTGAGGCACCCCTCCACTTT. This sequence encodes CASSPLGEAPLHF.

This sequence joins TRBV19 and TRBJ2-5; D perhaps matches TRBD1 (6 bases). Germline-derived CDR1 and CDR2 are LNHDA and SQIVND (reference sequence). V lost 8 bases and J lost 0, with 28 bases in between. The CDR3 is made up of 19 amino acids. In DNA form, the CDR3 reads TGTGCCAGTTCCCCCCGCCGGATTCTTATAACAGGGTACCAAGAGACCCAGTACTTC. It encodes CASSPRRILITGYQETQYF. Using reference TRBV19 and TRBJ2-5 for the parts outside the CDR3, the full variable domain is DGGITQSPKYLFRKEGQNVTLSCEQNLNHDAMYWYRQDPGQGLRLIYYSQIVNDFQKGDIAEGYSVSREKKESFPLTVTSAQKNPTAFYLCASSPRRILITGYQETQYFGPGTRLLVL.

The table lists this clone with a count of one. J is TRBJ2-5 and V is TRBV27; D is perhaps TRBD2 (7 bases). The DNA end is more similar to TRBJ2-7, so the J call may be wrong. In germline, CDR1 is MNHEY, CDR2 SMNVEV (reference sequence). The CDR3 loop spans 13 amino acids. CDR3 sequence: CASSPAGAHEQYF. The CDR3 DNA reads as TGTGCCAGCAGTCCCGCGGGGGCCCACGAGCAGTACTTC.

The CDR3 region has the DNA TGTGCCAGCCAGACGGTGGGGGATTTAGAGCAGTACTTC. Translating gives CASQTVGDLEQYF. The chain joins TRBV2 to TRBJ2-7; the D call may be TRBD1 or TRBD2 (5 bases each). The V and J ends lost 8 bases and 7 bases respectively, with 18 bases between them. In germline, CDR1 is SNHLY, CDR2 FYNNEI. CDR3 length: 13 residues.

The chain has TRBV29-1 and TRBJ2-1, with 7 bases fitting TRBD2. The CDR3 is 14 residues long. Germline lookup yields CDR1 SQVTM and CDR2 ANQGSEA. The V gene end was trimmed by 0 bases and the J gene end by 9 bases; junction bases not matched to a gene: 8. The CDR3 DNA follows: TGCAGCGTTGAAGATCAGCGGGGAGGGGTTGAGCAGTTCTTC. Translating gives CSVEDQRGGVEQFF.

This clone has only one observation. The genes are TRBV7-2 and TRBJ1-3, with D hard to call. V was clipped by 5 bases and J by 0 bases, with 11 bases between them. Germline V gene data show CDR1 as SGHTA and CDR2 as FQGNSA. The CDR3 consists of 15 residues. This chain's CDR3 is CASSPGRNSGNTIYF. The CDR3 coding sequence is TGTGCCAGCAGCCCGGGGAGGAACTCTGGAAACACCATATATTTT.

V usage is TRBV27 and J usage is TRBJ2-3; tentative D call: TRBD1 (5 bases). This CDR3 region has 13 residues. V shed 5 bases and J shed 10 bases, with 16 bases lying between them. Germline V gene lookup returns CDR1 MNHEY and CDR2 SMNVEV (reference sequence). The CDR3: CASSAQGWRSQYF. The CDR3 DNA sequence: TGTGCCAGCAGTGCGCAGGGTTGGAGATCGCAGTATTTT.

This rearrangement joins TRBV6-1 to TRBJ2-5; TRBD1 matches 11 bases. With V trimmed by 5 bases and J by 5 bases, 7 bases remained unmatched. Germline V lookup: CDR1 MNHNS, CDR2 SASEGT. There are 15 residues in the CDR3. The CDR3 DNA reads as TGTGCCAGCAGTACCCGGACAGGGGGCATTGAGACCCAGTACTTC. It specifies CASSTRTGGIETQYF.

The rearrangement uses TRBV27 and TRBJ2-3, with D perhaps TRBD2 (5 bases). V lost 4 bases to trimming and J lost 6 bases, with 14 bases between them. The CDR3 runs 14 residues. Germline-derived CDR1 and CDR2 are MNHEY and SMNVEV (reference sequence). CDR3 sequence (DNA): TGTGCCAGCAGTTCACTAGTGAGTGGTGATACGCAGTATTTT. Translating it yields CASSSLVSGDTQYF.

This clone was counted between two and nine times. The rearrangement links TRBV13 to TRBJ2-7; TRBD1 agrees at 11 bases. Trimming took 5 bases from V and 6 from J; bases not matched to a gene: 6. This CDR3 has 14 amino acids. Per the germline V gene, CDR1 is PRHDT and CDR2 is FYEKMQ (reference sequence). In nucleotides, the CDR3 is TGTGCCAGCAGCCGATGGACAGGGGGCGGCGAGCAGTACTTC. Encoded protein: CASSRWTGGGEQYF.

The chain recombines TRBV7-3 with TRBJ2-2, with 10 bases matching TRBD1. J gave up 4 bases and V 7 bases, and 9 bases lay outside the gene matches. CDR1 is SGHTA, CDR2 FQGTGA, per germline. CDR3 length: 16 amino acids. The chain's CDR3 is CASTLGTGVTTGELFF. CDR3 in DNA: TGTGCCAGCACCTTGGGGACAGGGGTGACCACCGGGGAGCTGTTTTTT. The full variable domain, its missing parts supplied by reference TRBV7-3 and TRBJ2-2, is GAGVSQTPSNKVTEKGKYVELRCDPISGHTALYWYRQSLGQGPEFLIYFQGTGAADDSGLPNDRFFAVRPEGSVSTLKIQRTERGDSAVYLCASTLGTGVTTGELFFGEGSRLTVL.

V is TRBV7-9 and J is TRBJ2-1; TRBD2 aligns across 8 bases. The CDR3 loop spans 16 amino acids. Germline CDR1 SEHNR, CDR2 FQNEAQ (reference sequence). The J segment lost 7 bases and the V segment lost 1 base, leaving 9 bases of the junction unmatched. CDR3 nucleotide sequence: TGTGCCAGCAGCTTAGTGGCGGGGGGCCTTGGTAATGAGCAGTTCTTC. Translation gives CASSLVAGGLGNEQFF.

This chain joins TRBV2 and TRBJ1-1; the D is unclear. The ends were cut back, 2 bases at V and 7 bases at J, with 8 bases in the middle. This CDR3 is built from 12 residues. The germline gives CDR1 SNHLY, CDR2 FYNNEI. The CDR3 DNA is TGTGCCAGCAGTGAATGGGGTAATGAAGCTTTCTTT. This encodes CASSEWGNEAFF.

In this sample, this clone turned up once. CDR3 loop: CATSTISSYEQYF. Written as DNA, the CDR3 is TGTGCCACCAGCACCATAAGCTCCTACGAGCAGTACTTC. V and J are TRBV15 and TRBJ2-7, with no clear D. This CDR3 region has 13 residues. Germline loops: CDR1 LNHNV, CDR2 YYDKDF (reference sequence). The germline V and J ends were trimmed by 4 bases and 0 bases, with 7 bases remaining between them.

The rearrangement uses TRBV5-1 and TRBJ2-3, with D tentatively TRBD1 (5 bases). CDR1 is SGHRS and CDR2 is YFSETQ in the germline V gene. V lost 2 bases to trimming and J lost 7 bases, with 8 bases between them. The length of the CDR3 is 12 residues. The CDR3 DNA reads as TGCGCCAGCAGCTTAGACAGCTATACGCAGTATTTT. Protein sequence: CASSLDSYTQYF.

This clone has only one observation. The gene calls are TRBV21-1 and TRBJ1-5. TRBV21-1 constitutes a pseudogene. The CDR3 consists of 16 residues. The CDR3: CASSCPLHWHHQPQHF. In nucleotides, the CDR3 is TGTGCCAGCAGCTGTCCGCTACATTGGCATCATCAGCCCCAGCATTTT.

This clone has just one count. The chain joins TRBV4-2 to TRBJ2-1; D remains unclear. The CDR3 loop spans 11 amino acids. V gave up 0 bases and J gave up 9 bases, with 3 bases separating them. Germline assignment: CDR1 LGHNA and CDR2 YNFKEQ. The CDR3: CASSQDSEQFF. DNA of the CDR3: TGTGCCAGCAGCCAAGACAGTGAGCAGTTCTTC.